A single TCR beta chain is shown here with its context. This sample is part of a study of blood T cell repertoires in COVID-19. Study information: Sites across the United States, Italy and Spain contributed samples from acute and convalescent COVID-19.

The CDR3 contains 13 residues. Germline CDR1 and CDR2: SGHVS and FNYEAQ. V was clipped by 5 bases and J by 7 bases, with 11 bases between them. Seattle enrolled patients during active infection and tracked them longitudinally. Authors' analysis steps: Estimated nucleated cell counts came from reference gene primer amplification. The repertoire was sequenced with immunoSEQ multiplex PCR; TCRdb's copy has only in-frame clones and lacks some. V, J and clone size reflect that table, while D and trimming were determined from the DNA. The table records over 75,000 clones, about 90% of them present only once.

Sequenced sample: peripheral blood. The chain joins TRBV7-6 to TRBJ2-2; D remains ambiguous. The receptor's source is a human donor with COVID-19, enrolled during active disease. The donor label of this sample is uncertain. CDR3 loop: CASSPRENGELFF. CDR3 DNA sequence: TGTGCCAGCAGCCCCCGAGAGAACGGGGAGCTGTTTTTT.